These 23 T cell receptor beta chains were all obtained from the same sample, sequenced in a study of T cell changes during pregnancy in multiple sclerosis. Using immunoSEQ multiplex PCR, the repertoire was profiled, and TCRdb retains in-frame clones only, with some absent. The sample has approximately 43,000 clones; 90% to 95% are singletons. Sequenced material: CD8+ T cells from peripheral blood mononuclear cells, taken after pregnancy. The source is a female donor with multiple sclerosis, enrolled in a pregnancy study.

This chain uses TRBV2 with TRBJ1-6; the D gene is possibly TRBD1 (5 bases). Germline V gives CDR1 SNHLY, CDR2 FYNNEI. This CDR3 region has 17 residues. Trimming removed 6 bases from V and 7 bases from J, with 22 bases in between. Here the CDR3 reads CASRALEGFLGNSPLHF. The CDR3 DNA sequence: TGTGCCAGCAGGGCCCTGGAGGGGTTCCTGGGAAATTCACCCCTCCACTTT.

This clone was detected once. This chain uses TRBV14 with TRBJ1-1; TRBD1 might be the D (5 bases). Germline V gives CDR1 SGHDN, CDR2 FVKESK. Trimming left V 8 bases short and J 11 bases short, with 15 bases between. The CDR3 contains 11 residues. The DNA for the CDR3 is TGTGCCAGCGGCAGTGCCGGGGGGGCTTTCTTT. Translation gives CASGSAGGAFF.

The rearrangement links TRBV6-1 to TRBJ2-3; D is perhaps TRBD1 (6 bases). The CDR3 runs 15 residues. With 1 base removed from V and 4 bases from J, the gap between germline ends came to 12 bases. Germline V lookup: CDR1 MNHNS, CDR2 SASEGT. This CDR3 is CASSEEEQGSDTQYF. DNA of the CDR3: TGTGCCAGCAGTGAAGAGGAACAGGGCTCAGATACGCAGTATTTT.

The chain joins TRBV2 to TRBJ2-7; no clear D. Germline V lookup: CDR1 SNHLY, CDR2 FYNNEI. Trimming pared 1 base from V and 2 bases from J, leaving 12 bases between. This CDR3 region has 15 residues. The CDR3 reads CASSEGLSGTYEQYF. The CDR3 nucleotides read TGTGCCAGCAGTGAAGGGCTATCAGGCACCTACGAGCAGTACTTC.

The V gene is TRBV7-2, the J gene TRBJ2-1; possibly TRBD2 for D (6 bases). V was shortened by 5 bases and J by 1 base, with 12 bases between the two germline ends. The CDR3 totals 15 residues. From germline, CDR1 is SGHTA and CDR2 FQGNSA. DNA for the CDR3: TGTGCCAGCAGCAACGACGGGACTTCCTACAATGAGCAGTTCTTC. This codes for CASSNDGTSYNEQFF. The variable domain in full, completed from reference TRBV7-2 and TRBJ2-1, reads GAGVSQSPSNKVTEKGKDVELRCDPISGHTALYWYRQSLGQGLEFLIYFQGNSAPDKSGLPSDRFSAERTGGSVSTLTIQRTQQEDSAVYLCASSNDGTSYNEQFFGPGTRLTVL.

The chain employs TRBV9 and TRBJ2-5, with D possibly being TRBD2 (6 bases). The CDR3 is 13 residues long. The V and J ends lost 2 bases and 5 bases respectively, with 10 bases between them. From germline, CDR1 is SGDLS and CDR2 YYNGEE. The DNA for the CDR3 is TGTGCCAGCAGCGTCCGGGACTCGGAGACCCAGTACTTC. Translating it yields CASSVRDSETQYF. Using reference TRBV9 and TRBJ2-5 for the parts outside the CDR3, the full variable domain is DSGVTQTPKHLITATGQRVTLRCSPRSGDLSVYWYQQSLDQGLQFLIQYYNGEERAKGNILERFSAQQFPDLHSELNLSSLELGDSALYFCASSVRDSETQYFGPGTRLLVL.

The CDR3 spells CASSVEGAVTEAFF. Here the CDR3 DNA reads TGTGCCAGCAGCGTCGAGGGGGCTGTCACTGAAGCTTTCTTT. This chain joins TRBV5-5 and TRBJ1-1; TRBD1 aligns across 7 bases. The CDR3 is 14 amino acids. Germline lookup yields CDR1 SGHKS and CDR2 YYEKEE (reference sequence). After removal of 4 bases from V and 4 bases from J, the junction contained 7 bases not matched to a gene.

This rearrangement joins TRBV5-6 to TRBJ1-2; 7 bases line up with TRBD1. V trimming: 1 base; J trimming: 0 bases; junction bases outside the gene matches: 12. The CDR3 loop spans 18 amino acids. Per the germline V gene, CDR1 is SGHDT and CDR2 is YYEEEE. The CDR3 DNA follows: TGTGCCAGCAGCTTGTCTCATCCGGGACAGAAGACTAACTATGGCTACACCTTC. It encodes CASSLSHPGQKTNYGYTF.

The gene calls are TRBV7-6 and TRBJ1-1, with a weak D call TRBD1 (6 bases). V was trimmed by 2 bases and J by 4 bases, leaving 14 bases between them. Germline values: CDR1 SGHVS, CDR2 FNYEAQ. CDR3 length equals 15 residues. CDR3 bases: TGTGCCAGCAGCTTATACAGGGATGGAGGCACTGAAGCTTTCTTT. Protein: CASSLYRDGGTEAFF.

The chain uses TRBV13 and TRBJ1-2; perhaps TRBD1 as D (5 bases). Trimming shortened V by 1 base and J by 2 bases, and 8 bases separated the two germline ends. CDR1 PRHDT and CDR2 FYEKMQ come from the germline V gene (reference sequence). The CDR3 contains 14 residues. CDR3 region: CASSLEGLNYGYTF. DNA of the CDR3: TGTGCCAGCAGCTTAGAGGGGCTAAACTATGGCTACACCTTC.

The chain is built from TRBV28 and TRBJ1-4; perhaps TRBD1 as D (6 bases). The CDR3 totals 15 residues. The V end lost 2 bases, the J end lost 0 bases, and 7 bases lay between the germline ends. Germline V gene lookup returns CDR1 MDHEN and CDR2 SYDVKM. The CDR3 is CASSLEGATNEKLFF. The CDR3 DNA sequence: TGTGCCAGCAGTTTAGAGGGGGCAACTAATGAAAAACTGTTTTTT.

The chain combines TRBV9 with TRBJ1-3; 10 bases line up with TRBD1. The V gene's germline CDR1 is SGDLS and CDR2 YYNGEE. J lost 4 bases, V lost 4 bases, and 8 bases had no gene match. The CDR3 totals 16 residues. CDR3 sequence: CASSPRQGASGNTIYF. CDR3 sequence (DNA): TGTGCCAGCAGCCCTCGACAGGGGGCGTCCGGAAACACCATATATTTT.

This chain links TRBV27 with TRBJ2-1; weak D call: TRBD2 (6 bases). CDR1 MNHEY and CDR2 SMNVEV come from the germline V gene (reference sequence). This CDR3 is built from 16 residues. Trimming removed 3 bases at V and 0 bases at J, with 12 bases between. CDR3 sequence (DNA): TGTGCCAGCAGTTTGGAGGGATGGGGCTCCTACAATGAGCAGTTCTTC. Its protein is CASSLEGWGSYNEQFF.

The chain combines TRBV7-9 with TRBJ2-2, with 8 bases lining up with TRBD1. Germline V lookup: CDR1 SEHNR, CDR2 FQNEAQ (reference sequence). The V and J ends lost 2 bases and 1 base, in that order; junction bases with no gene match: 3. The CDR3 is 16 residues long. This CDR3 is CASSLSGQVNTGELFF. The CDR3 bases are TGTGCCAGCAGCTTATCGGGACAGGTGAACACCGGGGAGCTGTTTTTT.

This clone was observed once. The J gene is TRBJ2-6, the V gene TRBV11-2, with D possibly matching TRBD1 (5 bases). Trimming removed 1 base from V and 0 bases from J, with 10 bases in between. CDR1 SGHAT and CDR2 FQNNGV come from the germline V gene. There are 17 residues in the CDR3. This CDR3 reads CASSLVADSSGANVLTF. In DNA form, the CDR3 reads TGTGCCAGCAGCTTAGTCGCTGACAGCTCTGGGGCCAACGTCCTGACTTTC.

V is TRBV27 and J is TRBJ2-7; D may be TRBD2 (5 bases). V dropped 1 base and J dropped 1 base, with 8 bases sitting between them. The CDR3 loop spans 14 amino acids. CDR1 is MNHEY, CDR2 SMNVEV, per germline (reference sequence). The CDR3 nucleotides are TGTGCCAGCAGTTTATACGGGGAATCCTACGAGCAGTACTTC. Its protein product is CASSLYGESYEQYF.

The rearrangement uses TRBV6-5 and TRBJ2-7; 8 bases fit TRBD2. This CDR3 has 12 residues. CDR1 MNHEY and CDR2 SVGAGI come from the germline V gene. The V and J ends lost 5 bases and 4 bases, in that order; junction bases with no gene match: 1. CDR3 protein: CASSPGGYEQYF. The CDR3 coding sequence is TGTGCCAGCAGTCCGGGGGGGTACGAGCAGTACTTC.

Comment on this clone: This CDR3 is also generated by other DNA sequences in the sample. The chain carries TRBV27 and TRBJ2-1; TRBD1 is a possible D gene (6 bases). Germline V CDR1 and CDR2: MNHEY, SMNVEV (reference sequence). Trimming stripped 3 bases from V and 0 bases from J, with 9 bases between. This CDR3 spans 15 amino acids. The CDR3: CASSFSGVSYNEQFF. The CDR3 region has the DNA TGTGCCAGCAGTTTCTCAGGGGTCTCCTACAATGAGCAGTTCTTC.

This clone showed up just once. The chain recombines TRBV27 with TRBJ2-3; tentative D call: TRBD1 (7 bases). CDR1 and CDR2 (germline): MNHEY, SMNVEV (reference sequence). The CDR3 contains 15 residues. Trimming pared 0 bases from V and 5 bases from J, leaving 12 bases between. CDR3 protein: CASSLSPQGGDTQYF. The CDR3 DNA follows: TGTGCCAGCAGTTTATCCCCCCAGGGGGGAGATACGCAGTATTTT.

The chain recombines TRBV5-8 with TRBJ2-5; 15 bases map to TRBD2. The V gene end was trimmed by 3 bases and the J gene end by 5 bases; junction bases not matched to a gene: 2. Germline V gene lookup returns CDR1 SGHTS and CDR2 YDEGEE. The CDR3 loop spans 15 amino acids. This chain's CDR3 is CASSSGLAGGETQYF. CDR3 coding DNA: TGTGCCAGCAGCTCCGGACTAGCGGGAGGGGAGACCCAGTACTTC.

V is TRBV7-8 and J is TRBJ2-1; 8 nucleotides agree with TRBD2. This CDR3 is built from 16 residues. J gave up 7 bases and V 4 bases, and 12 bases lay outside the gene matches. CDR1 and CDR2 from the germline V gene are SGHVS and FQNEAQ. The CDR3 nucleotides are TGTGCCAGCAGCTCGCCCGGGACTAGTAAGAGAAATGAGCAGTTCTTC. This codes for CASSSPGTSKRNEQFF.

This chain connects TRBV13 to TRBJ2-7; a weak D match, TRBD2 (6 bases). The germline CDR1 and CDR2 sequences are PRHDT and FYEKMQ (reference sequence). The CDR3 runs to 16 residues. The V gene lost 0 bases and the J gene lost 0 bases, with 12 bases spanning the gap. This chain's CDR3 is CASSLGRGRHSYEQYF. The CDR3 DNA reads TGTGCCAGCAGCTTAGGGCGGGGACGGCACTCCTACGAGCAGTACTTC.

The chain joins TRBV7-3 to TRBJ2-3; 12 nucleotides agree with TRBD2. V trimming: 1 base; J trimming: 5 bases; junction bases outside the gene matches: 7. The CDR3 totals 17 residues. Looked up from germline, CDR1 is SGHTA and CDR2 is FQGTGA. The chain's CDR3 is CASSLNPGLAGRDTQYF. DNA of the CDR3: TGTGCCAGCAGCTTAAACCCAGGACTAGCGGGAAGAGATACGCAGTATTTT.